The entry below gives a single T cell receptor (beta chain) sequence along with its context. The data were obtained in a study of cytomegalovirus exposure and HLA in healthy donors. TCRdb keeps only in-frame clones here, not all; method: immunoSEQ multiplex PCR. The profile shows tens of thousands of clones, approximately 96% of them singletons. CDR3 length equals 16 residues. Trimming took off 6 bases at V and 3 bases at J, with 18 bases between the two ends. Germline loops: CDR1 SNHLY, CDR2 FYNNEI. The chain is built from TRBV2 and TRBJ2-1, with a weak D call TRBD2 (6 bases). The sequence derives from a woman under 30 in good health and CMV-seronegative. Sequencing input: PBMCs. The CDR3 reads CASSDTLATLYNEQFF. The CDR3 nucleotides read TGTGCCAGCAGCGATACTCTAGCGACGCTCTACAATGAGCAGTTCTTC.